This TCR beta chain stems from a study of T cell changes during pregnancy in multiple sclerosis. Trimming took off 1 base at V and 9 bases at J, with 8 bases between the two ends. CDR1 KGHSH and CDR2 LQKENI come from the germline V gene. The CDR3 is made up of 12 amino acids. Using immunoSEQ multiplex PCR, the repertoire was profiled, and TCRdb retains in-frame clones only, with some absent. Found here are over 40,000 clones, roughly 92% of them singletons; the top ten hold roughly 2.2%. The V and J genes are TRBV18 and TRBJ2-3; D may be TRBD1 (5 bases). This receptor was identified in a female donor with multiple sclerosis, enrolled in a pregnancy study. Sequences were derived from peripheral blood, sampled in the third trimester of pregnancy. In nucleotides, the CDR3 is TGTGCCAGCTCACCACTTCAGGGAACGCAGTATTTT. It yields the protein CASSPLQGTQYF.